The clone carrying this T cell receptor beta chain showed up just a few times. The data were taken from a study of blood T cell repertoires in COVID-19. Study summary: The samples span acute and convalescent COVID-19 from the United States, Italy and Spain. In each case, the material was cDNA or gDNA derived from T cells, B-cell-depleted T cells, or PBMCs.

Original methodology: For nucleated cells, counts were estimated from reference gene primer amplification. Produced via immunoSEQ multiplex PCR; TCRdb's table is partial and in-frame only. V, J and clone size were drawn from that table, and D and trimming were deduced from the DNA. The sample yields approximately 12,000 clones, roughly four fifths seen once. The CDR3 consists of 14 residues. CDR1 and CDR2 from the germline V gene are MNHEY and SVGAGI. V lost 6 bases and J lost 7; bases outside the gene matches: 6. This chain links TRBV6-5 with TRBJ1-5, with 10 bases aligning to TRBD1. The TCR originated in a woman aged 55-69 years with acute or convalescent COVID-19. Sequencing used peripheral blood. The CDR3 DNA reads TGTGCCAGCAGAGGGACAGGGGAAGGACAGCCCCAGCATTTT. It translates to CASRGTGEGQPQHF.